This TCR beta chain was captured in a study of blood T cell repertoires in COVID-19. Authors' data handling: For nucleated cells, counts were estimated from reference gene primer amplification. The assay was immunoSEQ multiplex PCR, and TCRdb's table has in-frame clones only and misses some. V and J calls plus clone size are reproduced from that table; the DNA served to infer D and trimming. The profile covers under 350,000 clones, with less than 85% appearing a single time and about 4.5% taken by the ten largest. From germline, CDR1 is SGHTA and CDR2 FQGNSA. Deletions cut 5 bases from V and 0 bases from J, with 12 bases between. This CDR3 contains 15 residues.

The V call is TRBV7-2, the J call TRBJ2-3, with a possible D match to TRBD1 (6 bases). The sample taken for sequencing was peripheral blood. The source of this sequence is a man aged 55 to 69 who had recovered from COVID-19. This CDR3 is CASSTTGISTDTQYF. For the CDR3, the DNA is TGTGCCAGCAGCACGACAGGTATCAGCACAGATACGCAGTATTTT.